Detailed here is one TCR beta chain. No antigen is known for it. No qualities accompany the bases; no much larger clone lies one base away. The CDR3 sequence holds 14 residues, the cysteine and phenylalanine included. Of all the DNA, just the CDR3 is kept, 42 bases in frame from base 1. Sequences MDHEN (CDR1) and SYDVKM (CDR2) are obtained from the germline V gene. The trim is 7 bases for V and 0 bases for J, with a gap of 7 bases between the germline ends. The data were obtained in a study of control samples from healthy donors and cancer patients (dated by TCRdb to 2020 to 2021). The library was produced with the immunoSEQ multiplex PCR assay. TCRdb limited this immuneACCESS table to in-frame rearrangements with V and J called. A share of clones is missing; checked studies link under half to unresolved V genes, and the rest is unexplained. This sample holds about 120,000 clones; 85% to 90% were observed only once. About 1% of the sample lies in the top ten.

This sequence was found in a woman aged 45-65 years with colorectal cancer. Sequences were obtained from PBMCs. Recombination joined TRBV28 with TRBJ2-6, with the D segment identity uncertain. The CDR3 has the sequence CASTHHSGANVLTF. The DNA sequence is given as TGTGCCAGCACCCACCACTCTGGGGCCAACGTCCTGACTTTC.